This T cell receptor beta chain emerged from a study of T cell responses to AZD1222 COVID-19 vaccine. Comment on this clone: Its antigen is as yet unknown.

Findings and limits, study-wide: Spike as a whole was targeted by vaccine-associated CD4 TCRs, dominant at 160-218 and 743-854. After two AZD1222 doses, spike-specific TCR breadth and depth rose versus day 0. The sample set comprised mostly white British donors with more females, and clonal diversity was possibly underestimated.

Trimming stripped 0 bases from V and 3 bases from J, with 12 bases between. Germline-derived CDR1 and CDR2 are MNHNS and SASEGT. The CDR3 is made up of 16 amino acids. Clones were sequenced by immunoSEQ multiplex PCR, and TCRdb holds only the in-frame ones, with some missing. The table shows 120,000 or so clones, with 80% to 90% occurring only once. The chain is built from TRBV6-1 and TRBJ1-5, with D perhaps TRBD1 (5 bases). The TCR sequence derives from an adult in good health. This sample comprised peripheral blood, obtained on day 0 of AZD1222 vaccination. DNA for the CDR3: TGTGCCAGCAGTGAAGCAGAGGGGACGGCCAATCAGCCCCAGCATTTT. Encoded protein: CASSEAEGTANQPQHF.